This TCR beta chain derives from a study of somatic mutations in cytotoxic T cells in rheumatoid arthritis. Data came from immunoSEQ multiplex PCR; TCRdb stores just in-frame clones and leaves some out. Of approximately 25,000 clones in the sample, less than 85% are singletons; the top ten hold just over 9.5%. V lost 4 bases to trimming and J lost 0 bases, with 4 bases between them. This CDR3 has 13 residues. Germline loops: CDR1 MNHEY, CDR2 SMNVEV (reference sequence). This clone was counted a single time. The identical CDR3 is also encoded by other nucleotide sequences in the sample. J is TRBJ2-1 and V is TRBV27; D is undetermined. Sequencing was performed on CD8+ T cells sorted from blood. This TCR came from a woman younger than 30 in good health. The CDR3 reads CASSYSSYNEQFF. DNA for the CDR3: TGTGCCAGCAGTTACAGCTCCTACAATGAGCAGTTCTTC.